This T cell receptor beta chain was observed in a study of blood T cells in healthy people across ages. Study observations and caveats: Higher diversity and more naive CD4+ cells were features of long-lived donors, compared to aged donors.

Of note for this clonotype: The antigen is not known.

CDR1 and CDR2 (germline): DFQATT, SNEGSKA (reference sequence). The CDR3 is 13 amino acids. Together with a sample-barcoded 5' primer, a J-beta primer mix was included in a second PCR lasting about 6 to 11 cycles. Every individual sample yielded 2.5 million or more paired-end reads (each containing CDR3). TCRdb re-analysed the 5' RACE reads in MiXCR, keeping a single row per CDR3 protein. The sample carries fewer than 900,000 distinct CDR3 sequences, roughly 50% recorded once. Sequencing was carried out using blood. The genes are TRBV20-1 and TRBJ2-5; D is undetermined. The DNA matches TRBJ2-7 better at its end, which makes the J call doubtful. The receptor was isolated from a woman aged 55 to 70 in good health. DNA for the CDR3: TGCAGTGCGGTCCGTACTATCCCTTACGAGCAGTACTTC. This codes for CSAVRTIPYEQYF.